The 6 T cell receptor beta chains given below trace back to one sample, sequenced in a study of cytomegalovirus exposure and HLA in healthy donors. The PCR ran on 60 Vbeta and 13 Jbeta primers. TCRdb's copy holds only in-frame clones and misses some; the assay was immunoSEQ multiplex PCR. Among approximately 100,000 clones listed, around 85% were seen once. Sequences were obtained from PBMCs. Receptors originate from a man aged 35-49 years in good health and CMV-seropositive.

This chain connects TRBV28 to TRBJ1-1, with 9 bases matching TRBD1. Germline CDR1 reads MDHEN; CDR2 reads SYDVKM. The CDR3 extends over 14 amino acids. The V segment lost 5 bases and the J segment 10 bases; nucleotides outside the gene matches: 11. In DNA, the CDR3 is TGTGCCAGCAGTCTACTGGGACAGGGTTCCGGAGCTTTCTTT. This codes for CASSLLGQGSGAFF.

The chain carries TRBV7-8 and TRBJ2-5, with D possibly TRBD2 on 6 matching bases. The DNA matches TRBJ2-7 better at its end, which makes the J call doubtful. The CDR3 extends over 15 amino acids. The germline V gene has CDR1 SGHVS and CDR2 FQNEAQ. CDR3 sequence (DNA): TGTGCCAGCAGCCCATCGGAGGGGCTAACCTACGAGCAGTACTTC. Amino acid sequence: CASSPSEGLTYEQYF.

The CDR3 DNA follows: TGCGCCAGCAGGCATACAGGGACCCCTGAAGCTTTCTTT. It yields the protein CASRHTGTPEAFF. V is TRBV5-1 and J is TRBJ1-1, with D perhaps matching TRBD1 (6 bases). V dropped 5 bases and J dropped 6 bases, with 14 bases sitting between them. This CDR3 has 13 amino acids. Germline CDR1 and CDR2: SGHRS and YFSETQ.

The CDR3: CASSVQGRSYQETQYF. The CDR3 nucleotides are TGTGCCAGCAGTGTGCAGGGGCGATCGTACCAAGAGACCCAGTACTTC. The rearrangement uses TRBV27 and TRBJ2-5, with D possibly TRBD1 on 6 matching bases. Trimming shortened V by 5 bases and J by 0 bases, and 16 bases separated the two germline ends. CDR1 and CDR2 (germline): MNHEY, SMNVEV (reference sequence). The CDR3 is 16 residues long.

V gene TRBV18 combines with J gene TRBJ2-2; weak D call: TRBD2 (6 bases). Germline assignment: CDR1 KGHSH and CDR2 LQKENI. The V end was cut by 4 bases, the J end by 3 bases, with 6 bases between. There are 13 residues in the CDR3. The CDR3 DNA is TGTGCCAGCTCACGGGACTACACCGGGGAGCTGTTTTTT. Translation: CASSRDYTGELFF.

This clone was counted a few times. The chain joins TRBV7-3 to TRBJ1-2; 8 positions agree with TRBD1. CDR3 length: 14 amino acids. V was pared by 6 bases and J by 7 bases, with 10 bases of the junction left unmatched. The germline V gene encodes CDR1 SGHTA and CDR2 FQGTGA. The CDR3 sequence is CASSLAAGGSGYTF. The CDR3 DNA is TGTGCCAGCAGTCTCGCCGCAGGGGGCTCTGGCTACACCTTC.